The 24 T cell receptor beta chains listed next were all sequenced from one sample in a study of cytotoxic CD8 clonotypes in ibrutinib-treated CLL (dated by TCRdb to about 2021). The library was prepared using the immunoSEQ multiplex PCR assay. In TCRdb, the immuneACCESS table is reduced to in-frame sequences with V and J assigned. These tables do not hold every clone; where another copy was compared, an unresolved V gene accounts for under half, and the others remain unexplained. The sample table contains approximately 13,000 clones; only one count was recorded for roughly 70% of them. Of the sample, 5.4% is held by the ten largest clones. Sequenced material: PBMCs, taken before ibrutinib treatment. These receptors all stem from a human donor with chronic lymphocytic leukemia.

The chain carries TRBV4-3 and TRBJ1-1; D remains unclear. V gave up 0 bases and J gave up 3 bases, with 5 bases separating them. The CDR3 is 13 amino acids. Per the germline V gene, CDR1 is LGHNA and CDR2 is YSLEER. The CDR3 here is CASSQDHDTEAFF. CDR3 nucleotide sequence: TGCGCCAGCAGCCAAGACCACGACACTGAAGCTTTCTTT.

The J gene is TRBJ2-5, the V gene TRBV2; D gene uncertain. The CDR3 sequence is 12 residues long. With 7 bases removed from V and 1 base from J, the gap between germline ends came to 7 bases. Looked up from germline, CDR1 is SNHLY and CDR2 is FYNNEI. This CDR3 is CASTAVQETQYF. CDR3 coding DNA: TGTGCCAGCACCGCCGTCCAAGAGACCCAGTACTTC.

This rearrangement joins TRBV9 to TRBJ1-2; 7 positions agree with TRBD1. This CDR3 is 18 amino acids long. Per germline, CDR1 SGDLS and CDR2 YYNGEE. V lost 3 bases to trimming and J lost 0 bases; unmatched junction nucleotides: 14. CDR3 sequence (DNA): TGTGCCAGCAGCGCCGCTTTGGACAGGCGCAAAGCTAACTATGGCTACACCTTC. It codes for CASSAALDRRKANYGYTF.

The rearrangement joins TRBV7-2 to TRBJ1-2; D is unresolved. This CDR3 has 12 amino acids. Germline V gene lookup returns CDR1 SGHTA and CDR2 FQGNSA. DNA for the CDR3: TGTGCAATCCGGGAGGCTTTTCATGGCTACACCTTC. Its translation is CAIREAFHGYTF.

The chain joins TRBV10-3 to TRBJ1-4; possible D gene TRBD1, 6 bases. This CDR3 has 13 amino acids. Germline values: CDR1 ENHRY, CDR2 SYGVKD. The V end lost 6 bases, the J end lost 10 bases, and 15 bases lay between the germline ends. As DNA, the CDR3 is TGTGCCATCAGCGTAAGAGAGGGGGGAAAACTGTTTTTT. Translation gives CAISVREGGKLFF.

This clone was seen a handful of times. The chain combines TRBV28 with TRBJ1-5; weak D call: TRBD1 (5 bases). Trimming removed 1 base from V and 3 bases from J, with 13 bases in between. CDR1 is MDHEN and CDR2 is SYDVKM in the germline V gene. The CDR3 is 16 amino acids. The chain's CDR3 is CASSLSGQGLNQPQHF. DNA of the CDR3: TGTGCCAGCAGTTTATCCGGGCAGGGCCTCAATCAGCCCCAGCATTTT.

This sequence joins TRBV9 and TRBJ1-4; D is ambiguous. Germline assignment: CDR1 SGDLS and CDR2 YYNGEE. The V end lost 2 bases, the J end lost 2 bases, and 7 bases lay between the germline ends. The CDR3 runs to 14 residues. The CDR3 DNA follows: TGTGCCAGCAGCGTCTCGGGCACTAATGAAAAACTGTTTTTT. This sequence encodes CASSVSGTNEKLFF.

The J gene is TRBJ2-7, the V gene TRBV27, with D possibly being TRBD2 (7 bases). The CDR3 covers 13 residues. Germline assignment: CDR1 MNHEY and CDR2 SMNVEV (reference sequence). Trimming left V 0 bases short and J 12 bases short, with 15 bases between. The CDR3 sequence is CASSLSGGAHPYF. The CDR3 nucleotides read TGTGCCAGCAGTTTATCGGGGGGGGCGCATCCGTACTTC.

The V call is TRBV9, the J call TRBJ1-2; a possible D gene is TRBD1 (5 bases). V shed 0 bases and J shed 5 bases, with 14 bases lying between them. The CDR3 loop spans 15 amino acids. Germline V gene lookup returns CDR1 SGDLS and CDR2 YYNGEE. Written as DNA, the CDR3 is TGTGCCAGCAGCGTAGGGTTCGGGGCAGGGTATGGCTACACCTTC. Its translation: CASSVGFGAGYGYTF. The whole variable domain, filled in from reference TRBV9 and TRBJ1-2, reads DSGVTQTPKHLITATGQRVTLRCSPRSGDLSVYWYQQSLDQGLQFLIQYYNGEERAKGNILERFSAQQFPDLHSELNLSSLELGDSALYFCASSVGFGAGYGYTFGSGTRLTVV.

The CDR3 DNA reads as TGTGCCAGCAGCCGCCGGGGGGTGGTAGAGACCCAGTACTTC. This sequence encodes CASSRRGVVETQYF. The rearrangement uses TRBV5-4 and TRBJ2-5, with 7 positions matching TRBD2. Per germline, CDR1 SGHNT and CDR2 YYREEE (reference sequence). Trimming cost V 4 bases and J 4 bases; bases outside gene matches: 7. The CDR3 covers 14 residues.

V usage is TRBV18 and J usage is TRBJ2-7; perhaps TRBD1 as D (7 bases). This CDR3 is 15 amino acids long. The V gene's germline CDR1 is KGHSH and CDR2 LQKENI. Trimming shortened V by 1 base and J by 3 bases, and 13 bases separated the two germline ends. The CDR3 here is CASSPRGAGGYEQYF. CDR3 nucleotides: TGTGCCAGCTCACCACGGGGGGCAGGGGGCTACGAGCAGTACTTC.

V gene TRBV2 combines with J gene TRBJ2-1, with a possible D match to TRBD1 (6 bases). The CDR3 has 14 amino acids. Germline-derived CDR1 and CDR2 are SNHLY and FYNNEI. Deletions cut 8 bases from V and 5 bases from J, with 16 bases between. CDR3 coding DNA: TGTGCCAGCCGGCCCCATCGGACAGACAATGAGCAGTTCTTC. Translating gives CASRPHRTDNEQFF.

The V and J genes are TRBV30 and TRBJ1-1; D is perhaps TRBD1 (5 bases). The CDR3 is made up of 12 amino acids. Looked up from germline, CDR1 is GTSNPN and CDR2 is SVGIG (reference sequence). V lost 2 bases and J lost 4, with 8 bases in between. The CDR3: CAWSPGRTEAFF. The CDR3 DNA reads TGTGCCTGGAGTCCGGGGCGCACTGAAGCTTTCTTT. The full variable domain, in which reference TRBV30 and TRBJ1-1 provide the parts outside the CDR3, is SQTIHQWPATLVQPVGSPLSLECTVEGTSNPNLYWYRQAAGRGLQLLFYSVGIGQISSEVPQNLSASRPQDRQFILSSKKLLLSDSGFYLCAWSPGRTEAFFGQGTRLTVV.

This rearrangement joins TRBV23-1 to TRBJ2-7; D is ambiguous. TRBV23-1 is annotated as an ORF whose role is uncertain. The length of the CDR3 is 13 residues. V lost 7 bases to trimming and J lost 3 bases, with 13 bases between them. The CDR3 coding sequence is TGCGCCAGCAACCCGGACCTAGACTACGAGCAGTACTTC. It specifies CASNPDLDYEQYF.

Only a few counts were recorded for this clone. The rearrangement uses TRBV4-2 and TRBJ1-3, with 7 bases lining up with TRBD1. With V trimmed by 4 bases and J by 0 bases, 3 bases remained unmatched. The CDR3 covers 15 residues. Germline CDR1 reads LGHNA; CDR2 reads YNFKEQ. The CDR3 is CASSPQGPSGNTIYF. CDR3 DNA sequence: TGTGCCAGCAGCCCACAGGGGCCCTCTGGAAACACCATATATTTT.

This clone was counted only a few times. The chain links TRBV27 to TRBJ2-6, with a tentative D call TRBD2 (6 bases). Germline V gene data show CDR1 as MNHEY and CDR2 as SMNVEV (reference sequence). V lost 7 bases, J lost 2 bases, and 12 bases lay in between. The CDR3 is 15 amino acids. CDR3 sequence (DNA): TGTGCCAGCACCAGGTGGGGGGCTGGGGCCAACGTCCTGACTTTC. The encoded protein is CASTRWGAGANVLTF. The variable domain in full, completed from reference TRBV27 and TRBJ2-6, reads EAQVTQNPRYLITVTGKKLTVTCSQNMNHEYMSWYRQDPGLGLRQIYYSMNVEVTDKGDVPEGYKVSRKEKRNFPLILESPSPNQTSLYFCASTRWGAGANVLTFGAGSRLTVL.

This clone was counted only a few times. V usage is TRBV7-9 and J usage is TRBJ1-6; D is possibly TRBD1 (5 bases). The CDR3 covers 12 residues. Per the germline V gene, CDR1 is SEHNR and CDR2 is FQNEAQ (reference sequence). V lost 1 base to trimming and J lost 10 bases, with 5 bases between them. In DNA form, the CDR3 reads TGTGCCAGCAGCTTAGGGGGCTCACCCCTCCACTTT. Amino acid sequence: CASSLGGSPLHF.

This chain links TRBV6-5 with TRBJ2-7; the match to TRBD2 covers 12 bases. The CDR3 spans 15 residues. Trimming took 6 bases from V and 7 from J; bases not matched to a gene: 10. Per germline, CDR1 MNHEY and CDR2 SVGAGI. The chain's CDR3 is CASRPPSGRAREQYF. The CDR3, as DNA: TGTGCCAGCAGGCCCCCTAGCGGGAGGGCCCGGGAGCAGTACTTC.

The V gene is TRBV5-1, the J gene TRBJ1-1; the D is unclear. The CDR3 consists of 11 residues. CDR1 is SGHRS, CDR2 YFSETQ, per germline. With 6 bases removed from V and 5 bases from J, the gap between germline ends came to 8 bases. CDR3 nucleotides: TGCGCCAGCAAGGCGGATACTGAAGCTTTCTTT. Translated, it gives CASKADTEAFF.

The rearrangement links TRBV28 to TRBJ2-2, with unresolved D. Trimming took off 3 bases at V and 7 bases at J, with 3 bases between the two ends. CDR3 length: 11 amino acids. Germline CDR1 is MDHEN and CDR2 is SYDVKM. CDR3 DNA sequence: TGTGCCAGCAGTTTCATCGGGGAGCTGTTTTTT. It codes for CASSFIGELFF.

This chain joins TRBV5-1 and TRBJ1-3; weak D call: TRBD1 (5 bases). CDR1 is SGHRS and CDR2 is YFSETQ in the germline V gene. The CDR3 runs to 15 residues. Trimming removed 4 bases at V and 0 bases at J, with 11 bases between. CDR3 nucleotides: TGCGCCAGCAGCCCCCAGGGCGTCTCTGGAAACACCATATATTTT. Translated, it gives CASSPQGVSGNTIYF.

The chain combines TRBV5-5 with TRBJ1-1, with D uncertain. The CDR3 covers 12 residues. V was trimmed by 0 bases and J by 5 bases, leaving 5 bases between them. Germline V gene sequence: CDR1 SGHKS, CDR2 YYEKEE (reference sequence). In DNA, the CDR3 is TGTGCCAGCAGCTTGGTGGGGACTGAAGCTTTCTTT. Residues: CASSLVGTEAFF.

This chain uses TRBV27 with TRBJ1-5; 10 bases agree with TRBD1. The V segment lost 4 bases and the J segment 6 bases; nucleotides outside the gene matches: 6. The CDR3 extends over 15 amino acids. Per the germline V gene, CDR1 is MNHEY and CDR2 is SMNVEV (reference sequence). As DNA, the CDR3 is TGTGCCAGCAGTTGGGGGACAGGGGATACTCAGCCCCAGCATTTT. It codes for CASSWGTGDTQPQHF.

In nucleotides, the CDR3 is TGTGCCAGCAGCTTATCTGCGGGGGCCGGGAATGAGCAGTTCTTC. Translating it yields CASSLSAGAGNEQFF. V is TRBV11-2 and J is TRBJ2-1, with D possibly TRBD2 on 7 matching bases. This CDR3 has 15 amino acids. Germline loops: CDR1 SGHAT, CDR2 FQNNGV. Trimming took 2 bases from V and 7 from J, leaving 15 bases between them.